This T cell receptor (beta chain) was identified in a study of blood T cell repertoires in COVID-19. Assay used: immunoSEQ multiplex PCR; TCRdb lists only in-frame clones, some missing. The sample has more than 150,000 clones; around 84% are singletons. Which cohort a participant joined came from the clinical history participants gave. Recovery meant two consecutive negative NP/OP PCR tests, professional clearance, or resolved symptoms. The sequenced sample consisted of PBMCs or T cells enriched from blood (not recorded which). This clonotype originated in a woman between 45 and 65 years old who had recovered from COVID-19.

The CDR3 DNA is TGTGCCAGTAGTAATTCTTGGCAGGGGGCTACCTATGGCTACACCTTC. Protein: CASSNSWQGATYGYTF. J is TRBJ1-2 and V is TRBV19; 8 nucleotides line up with TRBD1. Looked up from germline, CDR1 is LNHDA and CDR2 is SQIVND (reference sequence). The ends lost 4 bases at V and 4 bases at J; junction bases unmatched: 11. This CDR3 has 16 residues.